The next 25 T cell receptor beta chains were all read from a single sample in a study of Ad26.COV2.S vaccination and SARS-CoV-2 variants. Assay: immunoSEQ multiplex PCR; the TCRdb copy retains only in-frame clones and omits some. The sample lists hundreds of thousands of clones, approximately 90% occurring once. Sequencing used peripheral blood, obtained after recovery from COVID-19. Source of these receptors: a human donor who had recovered from COVID-19.

The chain joins TRBV5-1 to TRBJ1-5, with D uncertain. Germline lookup yields CDR1 SGHRS and CDR2 YFSETQ. CDR3 length: 15 amino acids. Trimming took off 0 bases at V and 7 bases at J, with 14 bases between the two ends. The CDR3 DNA reads as TGCGCCAGCAGCTTGGTTCCAACGGAGGACCAGCCCCAGCATTTT. Amino acids: CASSLVPTEDQPQHF.

This chain uses TRBV6-5 with TRBJ1-2, with D maybe TRBD1 (5 bases). CDR3 length: 13 amino acids. V was shortened by 0 bases and J by 4 bases, with 6 bases between the two germline ends. From germline, CDR1 is MNHEY and CDR2 SVGAGI. This CDR3 is CASSYSQVYGYTF. CDR3 nucleotide sequence: TGTGCCAGCAGTTACTCACAGGTCTATGGCTACACCTTC.

Comment on this clone: Within the sample, other DNA sequences also encode this same CDR3. J is TRBJ1-2 and V is TRBV4-1; no reliable D call. This CDR3 has 13 residues. Germline lookup yields CDR1 MGHRA and CDR2 YSYEKL. The V end was cut by 1 base, the J end by 6 bases, with 9 bases between. CDR3 DNA sequence: TGCGCCAGCAGCCAAGGAAGTGGGGATGGCTACACCTTC. Encoded protein: CASSQGSGDGYTF.

This clone has only one observation. This chain joins TRBV5-1 and TRBJ1-1; 7 bases are a match to TRBD1. J gave up 11 bases and V 4 bases, and 5 bases lay outside the gene matches. The CDR3 has 11 residues. Looked up from germline, CDR1 is SGHRS and CDR2 is YFSETQ. DNA for the CDR3: TGCGCCAGCAGCGTGGGACAGCGGGCTTTCTTT. This codes for CASSVGQRAFF.

This rearrangement joins TRBV27 to TRBJ1-5; D is possibly TRBD1 (5 bases). Trimming stripped 6 bases from V and 3 bases from J, with 18 bases between. The length of the CDR3 is 16 residues. Germline CDR1 and CDR2: MNHEY and SMNVEV (reference sequence). The CDR3 region is CASSLFGQGNNQPQHF. CDR3 sequence (DNA): TGTGCCAGCAGCCTATTCGGGCAGGGAAACAATCAGCCCCAGCATTTT.

The chain has TRBV7-4 and TRBJ1-1; 8 bases line up with TRBD1. The germline CDR1 and CDR2 sequences are SGHVT and SQSDAQ. The length of the CDR3 is 14 residues. The V and J ends lost 4 bases and 1 base, in that order; junction bases with no gene match: 2. CDR3 nucleotides: TGTGCCAGCAGCTGCAGGGGGCGGAACACTGAAGCTTTCTTT. Translating it yields CASSCRGRNTEAFF.

The V and J genes are TRBV14 and TRBJ2-5; TRBD2 aligns across 10 bases. The J segment lost 2 bases and the V segment lost 9 bases, leaving 6 bases of the junction unmatched. This CDR3 region has 14 residues. Per the germline V gene, CDR1 is SGHDN and CDR2 is FVKESK. The CDR3 DNA reads TGTGCCAGGGGTAGCGGGGGGAAACAAGAGACCCAGTACTTC. It is translated as CARGSGGKQETQYF.

This clone was seen more than once but under ten times. The chain combines TRBV5-8 with TRBJ2-7; D gene unclear. The V end lost 0 bases, the J end lost 3 bases, and 13 bases lay between the germline ends. Germline CDR1 is SGHTS and CDR2 is YDEGEE. There are 15 residues in the CDR3. In nucleotides, the CDR3 is TGTGCCAGCAGCTTGGCCGGGCAGCTGAGCTACGAGCAGTACTTC. Its translation is CASSLAGQLSYEQYF.

This clone was detected once. This chain uses TRBV5-6 with TRBJ2-3; D might be TRBD2 (5 bases). Germline V gene sequence: CDR1 SGHDT, CDR2 YYEEEE. This CDR3 comprises 16 residues. Trimming cost V 2 bases and J 3 bases, with 16 bases left between them. In nucleotides, the CDR3 is TGTGCCAGCAGCTTCAATTCAGACGGGGATACAGATACGCAGTATTTT. This sequence encodes CASSFNSDGDTDTQYF.

The chain has TRBV18 and TRBJ2-1; no clear D gene. This CDR3 is 14 amino acids long. The V gene lost 0 bases and the J gene lost 8 bases, with 11 bases spanning the gap. The V gene's germline CDR1 is KGHSH and CDR2 LQKENI. This chain's CDR3 is CASSPPRALDEQFF. The CDR3 DNA reads TGTGCCAGCTCACCACCTCGGGCTTTGGATGAGCAGTTCTTC.

The chain joins TRBV5-4 to TRBJ1-3; unclear D gene. The CDR3 covers 16 residues. The V gene lost 0 bases and the J gene lost 2 bases, with 12 bases spanning the gap. The germline gives CDR1 SGHNT, CDR2 YYREEE (reference sequence). This CDR3 reads CASSLEAPGTGNTIYF. The DNA of the CDR3 is TGTGCCAGCAGCTTGGAGGCCCCAGGTACTGGAAACACCATATATTTT.

This clone was seen only once. The gene calls are TRBV4-1 and TRBJ2-1; possibly TRBD1 for D (5 bases). V lost 1 base and J lost 5, with 12 bases in between. The CDR3 has 15 amino acids. Germline loops: CDR1 MGHRA, CDR2 YSYEKL. CDR3 sequence (DNA): TGCGCCAGCAGCCAAGCCCAGGGATTCAACAATGAGCAGTTCTTC. Translating gives CASSQAQGFNNEQFF.

Remarks on this clone: The sample holds other DNA sequences that translate to the same CDR3. The chain carries TRBV3-1 (or the pseudogene TRBV3-2) and TRBJ1-2; D might be TRBD1 (5 bases). From germline, CDR1 is LGHDT and CDR2 YNNKEL (reference sequence). Trimming left V 4 bases short and J 0 bases short, with 6 bases between. The CDR3 is 13 amino acids. For the CDR3, the DNA is TGTGCCAGCAGCCGACAGTCTAACTATGGCTACACCTTC. Protein sequence: CASSRQSNYGYTF.

The rearrangement links TRBV6-6 to TRBJ1-2; 11 bases line up with TRBD1. Trimming took 5 bases from V and 4 from J; bases not matched to a gene: 12. CDR3 length equals 17 residues. The germline V gene encodes CDR1 MNHNY and CDR2 SVGAGI (reference sequence). The CDR3 is CASSLKLSGTGGYGYTF. Written as DNA, the CDR3 is TGTGCCAGCAGTCTGAAACTCTCCGGGACAGGGGGCTATGGCTACACCTTC.

J is TRBJ2-1 and V is TRBV6-5; 11 bases are shared with TRBD1. This CDR3 spans 15 amino acids. V shed 11 bases, J shed 6 bases, and the junction held 12 bases outside the gene matches. From germline, CDR1 is MNHEY and CDR2 SVGAGI. The CDR3, as DNA: TGTGCCGCTATATCCGGGACAGGGGGGACCAATGAGCAGTTCTTC. Translation: CAAISGTGGTNEQFF.

This clone has only one observation. The chain links TRBV6-2 or TRBV6-3 to TRBJ2-1; 10 bases line up with TRBD2. The J segment lost 0 bases and the V segment lost 6 bases, leaving 8 bases of the junction unmatched. CDR1 is MNHEY and CDR2 is SVGEGT in the germline V gene. This CDR3 has 17 residues. CDR3: CASRPSGGLSSYNEQFF. DNA for the CDR3: TGTGCCAGCAGGCCTAGCGGGGGCCTAAGCTCCTACAATGAGCAGTTCTTC.

Comments on this clone: The sample has other DNA sequences that encode this CDR3 too. J is TRBJ1-5 and V is TRBV12-5, with D possibly being TRBD1 (5 bases). Trimming pared 3 bases from V and 4 bases from J, leaving 7 bases between. There are 13 residues in the CDR3. Germline V gives CDR1 LGHNT, CDR2 FRNRAP. The CDR3 DNA reads TGTGCTAGTGGTTTTTGGGGGAATCAGCCCCAGCATTTT. Translated, it gives CASGFWGNQPQHF. The variable domain in full, with the rest retrieved from reference TRBV12-5 and TRBJ1-5, is DARVTQTPRHKVTEMGQEVTMRCQPILGHNTVFWYRQTMMQGLELLAYFRNRAPLDDSGMPKDRFSAEMPDATLATLKIQPSEPRDSAVYFCASGFWGNQPQHFGDGTRLSIL.

The CDR3 protein is CASSSGTGGEKLFF. The CDR3 nucleotides read TGTGCCAGCAGTTCAGGGACGGGGGGTGAAAAACTGTTTTTT. The J gene is TRBJ1-4, the V gene TRBV7-2; the D gene is possibly TRBD1 (5 bases). Looked up from germline, CDR1 is SGHTA and CDR2 is FQGNSA. The CDR3 extends over 14 amino acids. V lost 6 bases, J lost 7 bases, and 15 bases lay in between.

The rearrangement uses TRBV5-4 and TRBJ1-2; TRBD1 matches 10 bases. With 0 bases clipped from V and 6 bases from J, the junction kept 14 bases outside the gene matches. The CDR3 consists of 18 residues. The germline gives CDR1 SGHNT, CDR2 YYREEE (reference sequence). For the CDR3, the DNA is TGTGCCAGCAGCTTGGCCGAGTGGTATGGGACAGGGGAGGATGGCTACACCTTC. It codes for CASSLAEWYGTGEDGYTF.

V usage is TRBV25-1 and J usage is TRBJ1-3; tentative D call: TRBD1 (5 bases). V lost 7 bases and J 1 base, leaving 11 bases between the germline ends. CDR3 size: 14 residues. Germline V gene lookup returns CDR1 MGHDK and CDR2 SYGVNS. The CDR3 region is CASTKGRSGNTIYF. CDR3 coding DNA: TGTGCCAGCACCAAGGGGAGGTCTGGAAACACCATATATTTT.

This sequence joins TRBV5-1 and TRBJ1-4; 11 bases align to TRBD1. Germline V gene sequence: CDR1 SGHRS, CDR2 YFSETQ. V lost 4 bases and J lost 8; bases outside the gene matches: 7. The CDR3 length is 15 residues. DNA of the CDR3: TGCGCCAGCAGCGCGACAGGACAGGGGGCAGAAAAACTGTTTTTT. It yields the protein CASSATGQGAEKLFF.

The rearrangement joins TRBV6-5 to TRBJ1-2; 12 bases align to TRBD1. This CDR3 spans 14 amino acids. V was pared by 5 bases and J by 8 bases, with 6 bases of the junction left unmatched. Germline V gives CDR1 MNHEY, CDR2 SVGAGI. CDR3 coding DNA: TGTGCCAGCAGTCGGGACAGGGGGCCTAGCGGCTACACCTTC. This codes for CASSRDRGPSGYTF.

CDR3 sequence: CAWSIKRQGAGELFF. The CDR3 DNA is TGTGCCTGGAGTATTAAACGGCAGGGTGCCGGGGAGCTGTTTTTT. The chain employs TRBV30 and TRBJ2-2, with D possibly matching TRBD1 (5 bases). V lost 2 bases and J 6 bases, leaving 16 bases between the germline ends. Germline V CDR1 and CDR2: GTSNPN, SVGIG (reference sequence). The CDR3 has 15 amino acids.

The chain's CDR3 is CASRGQRSASDYGYTF. The CDR3 nucleotides are TGCGCCAGCCGGGGACAGCGTTCTGCCTCGGACTATGGCTACACCTTC. The chain joins TRBV10-1 to TRBJ1-2; 7 nucleotides align to TRBD1. Germline V lookup: CDR1 WNHNN, CDR2 SYGVQD (reference sequence). Trimming cost V 8 bases and J 3 bases; bases outside gene matches: 15. The CDR3 is 16 residues long.

This clone has more than one count but fewer than ten. The gene calls are TRBV5-1 and TRBJ2-2; unclear D gene. V lost 0 bases to trimming and J lost 4 bases, with 4 bases between them. CDR3 length: 13 residues. The germline gives CDR1 SGHRS, CDR2 YFSETQ. As DNA, the CDR3 is TGCGCCAGCAGCTTGGGGGCCACCGGGGAGCTGTTTTTT. This gives the protein CASSLGATGELFF.